The source of this T cell receptor beta chain is a study of T cells in Graves' hyperthyroidism and ophthalmopathy. Participants, patients aged 18 to 65, had newly diagnosed hyperthyroidism with a duration under 2 months. The germline gives CDR1 GTSNPN, CDR2 SVGIG (reference sequence). CDR3 size: 14 residues. The V end lost 3 bases, the J end lost 6 bases, and 16 bases lay between the germline ends. This clonotype was observed a handful of times. The TCR beta CDR3 regions underwent amplification using RNA transcripts as the source. TCR CDR3 underwent first-round RT-PCR with the HTBI primer set. TCRdb re-called the multiplex PCR reads with MiXCR, one entry per CDR3 protein. The data hold more than 550,000 distinct CDR3 sequences, with 15% to 20% observed a single time.

Source material: blood. The sequence derives from a man aged 50-60 years with Graves' hyperthyroidism. The rearrangement links TRBV30 to TRBJ2-3; TRBD2 might be the D (5 bases). CDR3 in DNA: TGTGCCTGGAGGGTCAGTTCGGGATCGGATACGCAGTATTTT. Translation: CAWRVSSGSDTQYF.